The 27 T cell receptor beta chains reported below all come from one sample, sequenced in a study of OX40 agonist ivuxolimab in advanced cancers. This table comes from immunoSEQ multiplex PCR, and its TCRdb copy is limited to in-frame clones, with some not included. The sample carries some 78,000 clones, 85% to 95% recorded once. Sequenced material: CD4+ or CD8+ T cells sorted from blood, taken in a trial of the OX40 agonist ivuxolimab. These receptors originate from an adult with an advanced solid tumor such as melanoma, head and neck, liver or kidney cancer.

V usage is TRBV5-1 and J usage is TRBJ2-4; D is undetermined. V lost 4 bases to trimming and J lost 1 base, with 9 bases between them. The CDR3 length is 14 residues. Germline V CDR1 and CDR2: SGHRS, YFSETQ. CDR3: CASSPELAKNIQYF. CDR3 bases: TGCGCCAGCAGCCCTGAACTCGCCAAAAACATTCAGTACTTC.

For the CDR3, the DNA is TGTGCCAGCAGCCCCCAGAGCGAGCAGTACTTC. Amino acids: CASSPQSEQYF. The rearrangement joins TRBV2 to TRBJ2-7; D gene unclear. CDR3 length: 11 residues. Trimming stripped 6 bases from V and 6 bases from J, with 9 bases between. CDR1 and CDR2 from the germline V gene are SNHLY and FYNNEI.

The chain links TRBV4-2 to TRBJ1-5, with D possibly TRBD1 on 5 matching bases. This CDR3 contains 14 residues. Germline V lookup: CDR1 LGHNA, CDR2 YNFKEQ. With 0 bases removed from V and 5 bases from J, the gap between germline ends came to 8 bases. As DNA, the CDR3 is TGTGCCAGCAGCCAAGATCGGGGGTATCAGCCCCAGCATTTT. Translating gives CASSQDRGYQPQHF.

The chain links TRBV18 to TRBJ1-1; D is unclear. V lost 2 bases to trimming and J lost 1 base, with 8 bases between them. The CDR3 totals 14 residues. Germline-derived CDR1 and CDR2 are KGHSH and LQKENI. CDR3 loop: CASSPGGPNTEAFF. DNA for the CDR3: TGTGCCAGCTCACCAGGCGGACCGAACACTGAAGCTTTCTTT.

The chain is built from TRBV5-1 and TRBJ1-1; unclear D gene. Trimming shortened V by 4 bases and J by 7 bases, and 11 bases separated the two germline ends. Germline CDR1 and CDR2: SGHRS and YFSETQ. This CDR3 is 12 amino acids long. CDR3 in amino acids: CASSLNADEAFF. The CDR3 nucleotides are TGCGCCAGCAGCCTTAATGCAGATGAAGCTTTCTTT.

The V gene is TRBV29-1, the J gene TRBJ2-7; D is ambiguous. V gave up 7 bases and J gave up 6 bases, with 19 bases separating them. The CDR3 sequence is 13 residues long. CDR1 and CDR2 from the germline V gene are SQVTM and ANQGSEA. The CDR3: CSAQALHGREQYF. In nucleotides, the CDR3 is TGCAGCGCCCAAGCCCTCCACGGACGCGAGCAGTACTTC.

The chain recombines TRBV18 with TRBJ1-4; the match to TRBD1 covers 7 bases. With V trimmed by 3 bases and J by 4 bases, 5 bases remained unmatched. The germline CDR1 and CDR2 sequences are KGHSH and LQKENI. This CDR3 has 15 amino acids. The CDR3 coding sequence is TGTGCCAGCTCACCCGGAGGGGGCCTTAATGAAAAACTGTTTTTT. Encoded protein: CASSPGGGLNEKLFF.

The CDR3 DNA follows: TGTGCCAGTAGTATTCAAACCGGGGAGCTGTTTTTT. It codes for CASSIQTGELFF. This chain connects TRBV19 to TRBJ2-2; D is unclear. Germline values: CDR1 LNHDA, CDR2 SQIVND (reference sequence). The CDR3 is 12 residues long. Trimming pared 3 bases from V and 5 bases from J, leaving 4 bases between. Full variable domain (rest looked up from reference TRBV19 and TRBJ2-2): DGGITQSPKYLFRKEGQNVTLSCEQNLNHDAMYWYRQDPGQGLRLIYYSQIVNDFQKGDIAEGYSVSREKKESFPLTVTSAQKNPTAFYLCASSIQTGELFFGEGSRLTVL.

The V call is TRBV5-1, the J call TRBJ2-3, with no clear D. From germline, CDR1 is SGHRS and CDR2 YFSETQ. V was shortened by 4 bases and J by 4 bases, with 10 bases between the two germline ends. The CDR3 consists of 13 residues. This CDR3 reads CASSTMGPDTQYF. CDR3 sequence (DNA): TGCGCCAGCAGCACCATGGGCCCAGATACGCAGTATTTT.

J is TRBJ1-1 and V is TRBV10-3; possibly TRBD1 for D (5 bases). The CDR3 runs 13 residues. CDR1 is ENHRY, CDR2 SYGVKD, per germline. The V gene lost 6 bases and the J gene lost 1 base, with 9 bases spanning the gap. The CDR3 nucleotides read TGTGCCATCAGGGTAGACAGGAACACTGAAGCTTTCTTT. This sequence encodes CAIRVDRNTEAFF.

This clone came up once. The gene calls are TRBV5-1 and TRBJ1-1, with D maybe TRBD1 (6 bases). This CDR3 has 14 amino acids. Trimming pared 4 bases from V and 4 bases from J, leaving 14 bases between. Germline V CDR1 and CDR2: SGHRS, YFSETQ. The CDR3 region is CASSPRQVVTEAFF. For the CDR3, the DNA is TGCGCCAGCAGCCCACGACAGGTGGTCACTGAAGCTTTCTTT.

CDR3 in amino acids: CASSPQQRFDKNIQYF. The CDR3 DNA is TGTGCCAGCAGCCCCCAGCAGCGGTTTGACAAAAACATTCAGTACTTC. The V gene is TRBV7-2, the J gene TRBJ2-4, with D tentatively TRBD2 (5 bases). The CDR3 is made up of 16 amino acids. V was clipped by 5 bases and J by 3 bases, with 17 bases between them. Germline V gene data show CDR1 as SGHTA and CDR2 as FQGNSA.

The chain uses TRBV28 and TRBJ1-2, with D hard to call. Trimming left V 2 bases short and J 4 bases short, with 17 bases between. Germline loops: CDR1 MDHEN, CDR2 SYDVKM. The CDR3 spans 16 residues. Written as DNA, the CDR3 is TGTGCCAGCAGTTTACACGGGGTGGGCGCCTTCTATGGCTACACCTTC. This encodes CASSLHGVGAFYGYTF.

The V gene is TRBV29-1, the J gene TRBJ2-4; D gene ambiguous. CDR3 length: 12 amino acids. Trimming pared 2 bases from V and 8 bases from J, leaving 10 bases between. CDR1 and CDR2 from the germline V gene are SQVTM and ANQGSEA. The CDR3 loop is CSVERMADIQYF. The CDR3 nucleotides read TGCAGCGTTGAACGTATGGCGGACATTCAGTACTTC.

The V gene is TRBV30, the J gene TRBJ1-5, with 11 nucleotides matching TRBD1. The CDR3 sequence is 17 residues long. V gave up 1 base and J gave up 6 bases; unmatched junction bases: 11. The V gene's germline CDR1 is GTSNPN and CDR2 SVGIG (reference sequence). The CDR3 DNA sequence: TGTGCCTGGAGTGAAAGGGACAGGGGGTGGATCGGTCAGCCCCAGCATTTT. This encodes CAWSERDRGWIGQPQHF.

The V call is TRBV5-1, the J call TRBJ1-3, with D perhaps TRBD1 (5 bases). The CDR3 spans 19 residues. Trimming shortened V by 0 bases and J by 0 bases, and 19 bases separated the two germline ends. Germline CDR1 reads SGHRS; CDR2 reads YFSETQ. CDR3 in DNA: TGCGCCAGCAGCTTGGCCCCCCAGCAGGGACCTTCCTCTGGAAACACCATATATTTT. Amino acids: CASSLAPQQGPSSGNTIYF.

The V call is TRBV5-1, the J call TRBJ1-1; the D gene is possibly TRBD1 (6 bases). V lost 3 bases, J lost 1 base, and 10 bases lay in between. This CDR3 comprises 14 residues. Germline CDR1 and CDR2: SGHRS and YFSETQ. CDR3 sequence reads: CASSSQGSNTEAFF. As DNA, the CDR3 is TGCGCCAGCAGCTCACAGGGATCGAACACTGAAGCTTTCTTT.

The rearrangement uses TRBV7-8 and TRBJ2-1; 7 nucleotides match TRBD2. Germline trimming cut 3 bases from V and 2 bases from J; bases unmatched to any gene: 4. Germline V lookup: CDR1 SGHVS, CDR2 FQNEAQ. The CDR3 sequence is 15 residues long. The CDR3 protein is CASSLRELTYNEQFF. CDR3 DNA sequence: TGTGCCAGCAGCTTGCGGGAGTTAACCTACAATGAGCAGTTCTTC.

This clone was observed a single time. This chain joins TRBV30 and TRBJ1-1; 7 nucleotides align to TRBD1. CDR3 size: 11 residues. CDR1 is GTSNPN and CDR2 is SVGIG in the germline V gene (reference sequence). The CDR3 bases are TGTCAGAAAGGGGGCAACCCTGAAGCTTTCTTT. This codes for CQKGGNPEAFF.

To note about this clone: Additional DNA sequences in this sample encode the identical CDR3. The rearrangement uses TRBV5-4 and TRBJ1-1, with a tentative D call TRBD1 (5 bases). The CDR3 consists of 15 residues. V lost 0 bases to trimming and J lost 0 bases, with 9 bases between them. Looked up from germline, CDR1 is SGHNT and CDR2 is YYREEE (reference sequence). The CDR3 DNA sequence: TGTGCCAGCAGCTTGGGCGGGACTCTGAACACTGAAGCTTTCTTT. Its translation: CASSLGGTLNTEAFF.

A few counts support this clone. The J gene is TRBJ2-7, the V gene TRBV6-5, with D maybe TRBD2 (6 bases). Germline V gene lookup returns CDR1 MNHEY and CDR2 SVGAGI. V was clipped by 6 bases and J by 4 bases, with 16 bases between them. This CDR3 region has 14 residues. CDR3 DNA: TGTGCCAGCAGGCATCGGGAGAGGGTTTACGAGCAGTACTTC. Protein product: CASRHRERVYEQYF.

The V call is TRBV27, the J call TRBJ1-1; 8 positions agree with TRBD1. V lost 5 bases, J lost 4 bases, and 12 bases stayed unmatched. CDR1 is MNHEY and CDR2 is SMNVEV in the germline V gene (reference sequence). This CDR3 has 16 amino acids. The CDR3 is CASSARAGGQPTEAFF. The CDR3 DNA reads as TGTGCCAGCAGTGCGCGAGCAGGGGGCCAACCCACTGAAGCTTTCTTT.

The rearrangement uses TRBV30 and TRBJ2-5, with 13 nucleotides matching TRBD2. The length of the CDR3 is 13 residues. Trimming removed 1 base from V and 7 bases from J; junction bases left unmatched: 0. Germline V gene data show CDR1 as GTSNPN and CDR2 as SVGIG (reference sequence). The DNA of the CDR3 is TGTGCCTGGAGTGGGACTAGCGGGGGGACCCAGTACTTC. This translates into CAWSGTSGGTQYF.

This sequence joins TRBV14 and TRBJ1-4, with D tentatively TRBD1 (5 bases). The V end lost 6 bases, the J end lost 10 bases, and 21 bases lay between the germline ends. CDR1 is SGHDN and CDR2 is FVKESK in the germline V gene. CDR3 length: 15 amino acids. CDR3 amino acids: CASRLAGTLNGKLFF. The CDR3 DNA is TGTGCCAGCAGGCTAGCCGGGACCCTGAACGGAAAACTGTTTTTT.

This clone was detected a few times. The chain carries TRBV5-1 and TRBJ1-6, with a weak D call TRBD1 (6 bases). Trimming pared 0 bases from V and 8 bases from J, leaving 9 bases between. The CDR3 extends over 14 amino acids. Germline values: CDR1 SGHRS, CDR2 YFSETQ. CDR3 bases: TGCGCCAGCAGCTTGGCAGGGGACGATTCACCCCTCCACTTT. Its translation is CASSLAGDDSPLHF.

The rearrangement links TRBV15 to TRBJ1-3; 8 bases map to TRBD1. V lost 5 bases, J lost 0 bases, and 3 bases stayed unmatched. The germline V gene has CDR1 LNHNV and CDR2 YYDKDF (reference sequence). The CDR3 runs 15 residues. CDR3 coding DNA: TGTGCCACCAGCCGGACAGGGTTCTCTGGAAACACCATATATTTT. Protein product: CATSRTGFSGNTIYF.

Here the CDR3 reads CASSLEGGMGNTIYF. The CDR3 bases are TGCGCCAGCAGCTTGGAAGGAGGGATGGGAAACACCATATATTTT. This chain joins TRBV5-1 and TRBJ1-3; D not resolved. CDR3 length: 15 amino acids. The germline V gene has CDR1 SGHRS and CDR2 YFSETQ. Trimming left V 0 bases short and J 4 bases short, with 11 bases between. The full variable domain, its missing parts supplied by reference TRBV5-1 and TRBJ1-3, is KAGVTQTPRYLIKTRGQQVTLSCSPISGHRSVSWYQQTPGQGLQFLFEYFSETQRNKGNFPGRFSGRQFSNSRSEMNVSTLELGDSALYLCASSLEGGMGNTIYFGEGSWLTVV.